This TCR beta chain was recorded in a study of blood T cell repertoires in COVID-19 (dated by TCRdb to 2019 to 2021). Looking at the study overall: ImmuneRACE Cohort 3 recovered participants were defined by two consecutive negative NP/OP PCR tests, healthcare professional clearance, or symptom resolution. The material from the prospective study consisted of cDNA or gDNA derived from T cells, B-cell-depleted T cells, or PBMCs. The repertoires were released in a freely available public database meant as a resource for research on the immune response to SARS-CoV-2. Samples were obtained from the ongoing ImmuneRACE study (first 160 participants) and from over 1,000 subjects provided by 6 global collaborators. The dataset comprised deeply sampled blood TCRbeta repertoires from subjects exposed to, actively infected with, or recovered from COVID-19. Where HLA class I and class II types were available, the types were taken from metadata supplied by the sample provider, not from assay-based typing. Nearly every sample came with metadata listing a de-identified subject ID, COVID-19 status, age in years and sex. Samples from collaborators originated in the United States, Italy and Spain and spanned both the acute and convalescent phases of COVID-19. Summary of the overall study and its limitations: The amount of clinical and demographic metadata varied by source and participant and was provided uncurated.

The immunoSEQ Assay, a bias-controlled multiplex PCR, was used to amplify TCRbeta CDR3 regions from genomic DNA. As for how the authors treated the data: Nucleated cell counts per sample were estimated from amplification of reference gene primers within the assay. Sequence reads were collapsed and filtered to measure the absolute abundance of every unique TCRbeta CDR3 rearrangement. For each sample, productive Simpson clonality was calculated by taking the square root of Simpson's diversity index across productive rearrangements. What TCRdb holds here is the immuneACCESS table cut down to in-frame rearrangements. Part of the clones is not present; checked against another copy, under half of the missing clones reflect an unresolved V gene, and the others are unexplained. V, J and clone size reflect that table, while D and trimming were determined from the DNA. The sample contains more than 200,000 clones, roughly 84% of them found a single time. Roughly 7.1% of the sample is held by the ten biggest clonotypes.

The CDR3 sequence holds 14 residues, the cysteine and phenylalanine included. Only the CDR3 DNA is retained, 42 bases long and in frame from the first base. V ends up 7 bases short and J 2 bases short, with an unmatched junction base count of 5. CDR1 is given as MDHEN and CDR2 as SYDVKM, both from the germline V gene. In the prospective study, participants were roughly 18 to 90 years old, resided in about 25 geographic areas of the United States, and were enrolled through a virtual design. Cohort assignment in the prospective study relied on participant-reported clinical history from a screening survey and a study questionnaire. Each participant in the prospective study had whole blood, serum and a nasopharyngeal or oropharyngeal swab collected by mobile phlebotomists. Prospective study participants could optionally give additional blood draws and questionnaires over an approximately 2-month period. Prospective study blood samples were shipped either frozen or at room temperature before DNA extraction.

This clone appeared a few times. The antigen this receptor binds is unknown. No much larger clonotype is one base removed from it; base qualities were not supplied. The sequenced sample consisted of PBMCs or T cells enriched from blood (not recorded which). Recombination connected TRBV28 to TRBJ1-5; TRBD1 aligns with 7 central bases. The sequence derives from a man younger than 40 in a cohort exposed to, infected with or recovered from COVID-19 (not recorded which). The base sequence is TGTGCCAGCACCGCCACAGGGGGCAATCAGCCCCAGCATTTT. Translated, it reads CASTATGGNQPQHF.